What follows are 9 T cell receptor beta chains derived from one specimen sequenced in a study of breast tumors, draining lymph nodes, adjacent tissues. The lymph nodes were axillary draining lymph nodes from breast cancer patients. TCRdb independently ran MiXCR on the multiplex PCR reads; one entry per CDR3 protein. This table has some 120,000 distinct CDR3 sequences, 21% appearing once. Specimen: axillary lymph node tissue. Source of these receptors: a female donor with breast cancer. Some clones in this sample may be carry-over from other donors' samples.

In this sample, this clonotype turned up many times. V is TRBV24-1 and J is TRBJ2-2; 10 positions agree with TRBD1. The germline V gene has CDR1 KGHDR and CDR2 SFDVKD. J was trimmed by 4 bases and V by 4 bases; bases with no gene match: 5. CDR3 length equals 16 residues. The CDR3 reads CATSEFGQGVTGELFF. In nucleotides, the CDR3 is TGTGCCACCAGTGAATTCGGACAGGGGGTCACCGGGGAGCTGTTTTTT.

This clonotype was picked up many times. CDR3 coding DNA: TGTGCCATCAGTGAGTCAGGAGGGGCCAATCAGCCCCAGCATTTT. Translated: CAISESGGANQPQHF. The chain recombines TRBV10-3 with TRBJ1-5; the D gene is possibly TRBD1 (5 bases). The V end lost 0 bases, the J end lost 3 bases, and 9 bases lay between the germline ends. Germline values: CDR1 ENHRY, CDR2 SYGVKD. The CDR3 runs 15 residues.

There are many counts of this clonotype. This chain connects TRBV11-2 to TRBJ2-5; 8 bases fit TRBD1. Losses at the gene ends were 5 bases for V and 5 bases for J; bases not matched to a gene: 10. The CDR3 covers 15 residues. Germline values: CDR1 SGHAT, CDR2 FQNNGV. The chain's CDR3 is CASSVRTGRWETQYF. For the CDR3, the DNA is TGTGCCAGCAGCGTAAGGACAGGGCGTTGGGAGACCCAGTACTTC. The variable domain in full, with the rest retrieved from reference TRBV11-2 and TRBJ2-5, is EAGVAQSPRYKIIEKRQSVAFWCNPISGHATLYWYQQILGQGPKLLIQFQNNGVVDDSQLPKDRFSAERLKGVDSTLKIQPAKLEDSAVYLCASSVRTGRWETQYFGPGTRLLVL.

Worth noting for this clonotype: A much bigger clone sits one base away, suggesting this may be a read error. Because it lacks the conserved phenylalanine or tryptophan at the end, this CDR3 is likely a read error. V and J are TRBV20-1 and TRBJ2-4; no reliable D call. Germline CDR1 and CDR2: DFQATT and SNEGSKA (reference sequence). V was pared by 5 bases and J by 0 bases, with 5 bases between. CDR3 length: 12 residues. The CDR3 region is CSALIAKNIQYS. CDR3 DNA: TGCAGTGCTCTGATAGCCAAAAACATTCAGTACTCC.

This clonotype was recorded at least ten times. V and J are TRBV19 and TRBJ2-2, with D unresolved. The CDR3 runs to 14 residues. V shed 8 bases and J shed 3 bases, with 13 bases lying between them. Germline CDR1 and CDR2: LNHDA and SQIVND (reference sequence). CDR3 residues: CASLSLLDTGELFF. The CDR3 nucleotides are TGTGCCAGTTTAAGCCTTCTAGACACCGGGGAGCTGTTTTTT.

Details on this clonotype: A read error may be the cause here, since a much bigger clone is one base away. The chain carries TRBV12-5 and TRBJ1-4, with D perhaps matching TRBD1 (6 bases). The V gene's germline CDR1 is LGHNT and CDR2 FRNRAP. The CDR3 is made up of 13 amino acids. CDR3 sequence: CASSGGQDEILFF. The CDR3 DNA reads as TGTGCTAGTAGTGGGGGCCAGGATGAAATACTGTTTTTT.

This clonotype was counted a single time. The junction and the germline gene differ at one end; a read error may be behind it. V usage is TRBV6-5 and J usage is TRBJ1-4, with D tentatively TRBD1 (6 bases). The germline V gene encodes CDR1 MNHEY and CDR2 SVGAGI. This CDR3 has 14 amino acids. The CDR3 loop is CASSYRQGFEELFF. CDR3 nucleotides: TGTGCCAGCAGTTATCGGCAGGGGTTTGAAGAACTGTTTTTT.

This clonotype came up many times. The rearrangement joins TRBV6-1 to TRBJ2-7; TRBD2 matches at 9 bases. There are 13 residues in the CDR3. The junction had 5 bases not matched to a gene; V was cut back by 9 bases and J by 2 bases. Germline-derived CDR1 and CDR2 are MNHNS and SASEGT. CDR3 sequence reads: CASRLAEPYEQYF. The DNA for the CDR3 is TGTGCCAGTCGACTAGCGGAACCCTACGAGCAGTACTTC.

This clonotype appeared many times. The rearrangement links TRBV10-1 to TRBJ2-5; D remains ambiguous. Between the trimmed V and J ends, which lost 7 bases and 2 bases, there was a span of 11 bases. Germline V gene sequence: CDR1 WNHNN, CDR2 SYGVQD (reference sequence). The CDR3 sequence is 13 residues long. CDR3: CASKSLHQETQYF. CDR3 nucleotide sequence: TGCGCCAGCAAGAGTCTACATCAAGAGACCCAGTACTTC.